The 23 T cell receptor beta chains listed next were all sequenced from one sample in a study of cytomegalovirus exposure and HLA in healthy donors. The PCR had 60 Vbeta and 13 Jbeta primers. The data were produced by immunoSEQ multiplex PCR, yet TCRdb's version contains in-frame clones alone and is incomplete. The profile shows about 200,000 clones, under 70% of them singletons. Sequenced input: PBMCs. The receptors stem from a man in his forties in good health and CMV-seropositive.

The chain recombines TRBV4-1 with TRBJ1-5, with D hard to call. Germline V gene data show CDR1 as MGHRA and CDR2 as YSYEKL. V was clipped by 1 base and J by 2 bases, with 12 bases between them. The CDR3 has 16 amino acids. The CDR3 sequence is CASSQGVIRGNQPQHF. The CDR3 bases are TGCGCCAGCAGCCAAGGGGTCATTCGGGGCAATCAGCCCCAGCATTTT.

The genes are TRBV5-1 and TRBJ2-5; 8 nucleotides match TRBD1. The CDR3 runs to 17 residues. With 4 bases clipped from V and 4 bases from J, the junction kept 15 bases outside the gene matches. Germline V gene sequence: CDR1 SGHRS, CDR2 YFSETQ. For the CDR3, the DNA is TGCGCCAGCAGCGAGGACCCGGACAGGGTGGGACGAGAGACCCAGTACTTC. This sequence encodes CASSEDPDRVGRETQYF.

The DNA of the CDR3 is TGTGCCAGCAGCTTAGGCCAGGGCATTCCCTACGAGCAGTACTTC. Translated: CASSLGQGIPYEQYF. V gene TRBV7-6 combines with J gene TRBJ2-7; weak D call: TRBD1 (5 bases). V lost 1 base and J lost 2, with 12 bases in between. CDR3 length equals 15 residues. Per the germline V gene, CDR1 is SGHVS and CDR2 is FNYEAQ. The full variable domain, its missing parts supplied by reference TRBV7-6 and TRBJ2-7, is GAGVSQSPRYKVTKRGQDVALRCDPISGHVSLYWYRQALGQGPEFLTYFNYEAQQDKSGLPNDRFSAERPEGSISTLTIQRTEQRDSAMYRCASSLGQGIPYEQYFGPGTRLTVT.

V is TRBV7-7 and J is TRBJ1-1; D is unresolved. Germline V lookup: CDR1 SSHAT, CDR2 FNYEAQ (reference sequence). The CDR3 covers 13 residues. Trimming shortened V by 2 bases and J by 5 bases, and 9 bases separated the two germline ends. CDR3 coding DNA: TGTGCCAGCAGCTTATTTCGGGGAACTGAAGCTTTCTTT. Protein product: CASSLFRGTEAFF.

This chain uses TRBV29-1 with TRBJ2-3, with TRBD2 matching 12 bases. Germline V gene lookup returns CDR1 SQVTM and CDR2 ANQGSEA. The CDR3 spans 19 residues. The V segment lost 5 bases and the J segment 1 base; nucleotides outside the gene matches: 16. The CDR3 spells CSVQDRASGGAGGTDTQYF. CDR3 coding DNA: TGCAGCGTTCAGGATCGGGCTAGCGGGGGGGCTGGGGGCACAGATACGCAGTATTTT.

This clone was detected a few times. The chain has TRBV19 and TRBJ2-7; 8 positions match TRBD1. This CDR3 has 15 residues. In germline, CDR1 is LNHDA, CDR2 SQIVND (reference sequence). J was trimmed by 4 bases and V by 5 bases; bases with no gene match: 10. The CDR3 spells CASSETGGVMYEQYF. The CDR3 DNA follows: TGTGCCAGTAGTGAAACAGGGGGTGTAATGTACGAGCAGTACTTC.

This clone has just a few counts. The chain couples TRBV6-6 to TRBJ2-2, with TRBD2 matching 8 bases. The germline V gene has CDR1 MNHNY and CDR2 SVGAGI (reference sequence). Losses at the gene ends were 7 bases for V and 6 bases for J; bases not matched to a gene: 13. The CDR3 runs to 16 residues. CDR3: CASTVLPGGGPGELFF. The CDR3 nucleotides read TGTGCCAGCACGGTTTTACCCGGCGGGGGGCCCGGGGAGCTGTTTTTT.

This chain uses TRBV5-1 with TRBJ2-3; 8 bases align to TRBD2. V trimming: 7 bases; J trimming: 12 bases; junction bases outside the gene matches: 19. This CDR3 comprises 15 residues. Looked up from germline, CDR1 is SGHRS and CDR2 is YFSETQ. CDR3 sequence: CASGPSGRGALVQYF. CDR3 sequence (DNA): TGCGCCAGCGGCCCTTCGGGGCGGGGGGCTTTGGTCCAGTATTTT.

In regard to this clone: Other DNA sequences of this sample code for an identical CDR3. The CDR3 is CASSLGGGPTEAFF. Written as DNA, the CDR3 is TGCGCCAGCAGCTTGGGGGGAGGGCCCACTGAAGCTTTCTTT. This rearrangement joins TRBV5-1 to TRBJ1-1; no firm D call. The CDR3 is 14 residues long. Germline V gives CDR1 SGHRS, CDR2 YFSETQ. V dropped 0 bases and J dropped 4 bases, with 10 bases sitting between them.

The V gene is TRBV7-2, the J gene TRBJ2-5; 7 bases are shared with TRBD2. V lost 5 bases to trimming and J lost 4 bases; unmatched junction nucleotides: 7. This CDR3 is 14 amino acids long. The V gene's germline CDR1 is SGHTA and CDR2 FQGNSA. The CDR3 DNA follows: TGTGCCAGCAGCGTAACGGGGGGAAGAGAGACCCAGTACTTC. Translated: CASSVTGGRETQYF.

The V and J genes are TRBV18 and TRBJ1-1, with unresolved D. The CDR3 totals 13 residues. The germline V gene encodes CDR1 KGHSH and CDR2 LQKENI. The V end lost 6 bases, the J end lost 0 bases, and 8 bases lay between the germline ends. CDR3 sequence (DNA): TGTGCCAGCTCTTCGGGAGTGAACACTGAAGCTTTCTTT. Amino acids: CASSSGVNTEAFF.

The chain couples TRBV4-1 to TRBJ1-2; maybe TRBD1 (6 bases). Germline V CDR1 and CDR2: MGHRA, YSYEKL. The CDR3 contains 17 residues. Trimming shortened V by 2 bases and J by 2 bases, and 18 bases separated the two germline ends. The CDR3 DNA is TGCGCCAGCAGCCAAAAGATTGAGCAGGGGATAAACTATGGCTACACCTTC. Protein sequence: CASSQKIEQGINYGYTF.

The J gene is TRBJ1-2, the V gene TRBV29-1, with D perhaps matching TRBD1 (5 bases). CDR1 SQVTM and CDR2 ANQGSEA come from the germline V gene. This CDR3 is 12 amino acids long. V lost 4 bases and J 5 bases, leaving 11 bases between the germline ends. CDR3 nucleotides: TGCAGCGTTGGGACGCAGGGATATGGCTACACCTTC. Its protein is CSVGTQGYGYTF.

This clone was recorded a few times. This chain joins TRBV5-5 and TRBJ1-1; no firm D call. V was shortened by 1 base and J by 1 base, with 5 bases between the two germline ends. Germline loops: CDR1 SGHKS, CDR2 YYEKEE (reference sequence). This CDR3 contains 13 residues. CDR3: CASSLSTNTEAFF. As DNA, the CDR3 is TGTGCCAGCAGCTTGAGCACGAACACTGAAGCTTTCTTT.

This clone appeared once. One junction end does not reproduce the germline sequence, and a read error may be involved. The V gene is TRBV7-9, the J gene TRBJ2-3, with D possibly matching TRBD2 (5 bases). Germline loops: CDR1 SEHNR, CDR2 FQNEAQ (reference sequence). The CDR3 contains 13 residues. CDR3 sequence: CSSSLVGGDTQYF. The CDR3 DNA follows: TGTTCCAGCAGCTTAGTAGGCGGGGATACGCAGTATTTT.

The CDR3 here is CASSDWGRGVYGYTF. In DNA, the CDR3 is TGTGCCAGCAGTGACTGGGGCAGGGGAGTTTATGGCTACACCTTC. The chain links TRBV25-1 to TRBJ1-2; D is perhaps TRBD1 (6 bases). V was trimmed by 3 bases and J by 5 bases, leaving 16 bases between them. CDR3 length: 15 residues. Germline V gene sequence: CDR1 MGHDK, CDR2 SYGVNS.

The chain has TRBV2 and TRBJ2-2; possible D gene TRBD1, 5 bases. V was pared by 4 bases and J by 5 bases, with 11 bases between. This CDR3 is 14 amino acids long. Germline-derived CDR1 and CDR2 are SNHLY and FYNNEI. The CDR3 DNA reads TGTGCCAGCAGTGCAGGGATATTAACCGGGGAGCTGTTTTTT. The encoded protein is CASSAGILTGELFF.

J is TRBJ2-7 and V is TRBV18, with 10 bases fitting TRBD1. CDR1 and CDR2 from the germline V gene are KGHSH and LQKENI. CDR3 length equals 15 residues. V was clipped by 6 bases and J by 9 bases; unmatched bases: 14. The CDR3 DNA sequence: TGTGCCAGCTCTATCGGGACAGGGGATTCCTTGGTGCAGTACTTC. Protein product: CASSIGTGDSLVQYF.

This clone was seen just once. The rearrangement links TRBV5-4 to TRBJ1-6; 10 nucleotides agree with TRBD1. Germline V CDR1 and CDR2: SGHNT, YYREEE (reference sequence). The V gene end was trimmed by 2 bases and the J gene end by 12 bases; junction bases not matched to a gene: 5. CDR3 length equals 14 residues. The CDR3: CASSFGTGVLPLHF. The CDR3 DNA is TGTGCCAGCAGCTTTGGGACAGGGGTTCTACCCCTCCACTTT.

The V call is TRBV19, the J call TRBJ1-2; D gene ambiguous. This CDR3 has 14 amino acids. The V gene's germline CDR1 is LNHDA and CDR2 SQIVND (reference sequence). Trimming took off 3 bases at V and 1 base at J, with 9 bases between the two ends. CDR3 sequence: CASSIAADNYGYTF. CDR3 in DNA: TGTGCCAGTAGTATTGCCGCGGATAACTATGGCTACACCTTC.

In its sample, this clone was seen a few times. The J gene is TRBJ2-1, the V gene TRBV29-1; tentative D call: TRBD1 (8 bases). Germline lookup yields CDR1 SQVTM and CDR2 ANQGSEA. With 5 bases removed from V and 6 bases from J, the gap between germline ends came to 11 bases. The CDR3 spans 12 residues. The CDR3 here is CSVYRGGNEQFF. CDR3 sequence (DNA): TGCAGCGTTTACAGGGGGGGCAATGAGCAGTTCTTC.

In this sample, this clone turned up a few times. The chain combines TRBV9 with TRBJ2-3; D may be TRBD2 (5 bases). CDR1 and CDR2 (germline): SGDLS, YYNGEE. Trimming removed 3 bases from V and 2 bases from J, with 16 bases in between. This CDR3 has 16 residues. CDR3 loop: CASSGRTSVHTDTQYF. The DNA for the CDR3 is TGTGCCAGCAGCGGACGAACTAGTGTTCACACAGATACGCAGTATTTT.

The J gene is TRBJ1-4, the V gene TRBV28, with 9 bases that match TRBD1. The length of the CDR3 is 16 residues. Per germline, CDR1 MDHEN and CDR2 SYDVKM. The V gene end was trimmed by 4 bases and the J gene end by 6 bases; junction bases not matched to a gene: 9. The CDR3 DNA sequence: TGTGCCAGCAGTTCTCTTCGGACAGGGGAAGATGAAAAACTGTTTTTT. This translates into CASSSLRTGEDEKLFF.